The clone carrying this TCR beta chain was observed many times. This specimen belongs to a study of regulatory T cells in long-lasting Graves disease. The time point denotes: newly diagnosed GD, antithyroid drugs for less than 3 months. Construction of the TCR library relied on RNA isolated from PBMCs. With iRepertoire HTBI primers and Arm-PCR of CDR3 regions, TCR beta libraries were built. TCRdb passed the multiplex PCR reads through MiXCR, listing each CDR3 protein once. Of approximately 540,000 distinct CDR3 sequences in the sample, 12% were seen once. This same sample was also taken into another study, of T cells in Graves' hyperthyroidism and ophthalmopathy.

The source of this sequence is a woman aged 25 to 39 with Graves disease. The material sequenced was peripheral blood mononuclear cells (PBMCs), taken at new diagnosis, from a patient treated with antithyroid drugs.

This chain's CDR3 is CASSAELPGQGYGYTF. CDR3 DNA sequence: TGTGCCAGCAGCGCCGAGCTCCCGGGACAGGGGTATGGCTACACCTTC. The V and J genes are TRBV11-1 and TRBJ1-2, with TRBD1 matching 10 bases. CDR3 length: 16 amino acids. Germline trimming cut 5 bases from V and 5 bases from J; bases unmatched to any gene: 11. The germline CDR1 and CDR2 sequences are SGHAT and FQDESV (reference sequence).